A selection of T cell receptor beta chains follows, all from one sample in a study of blood T cell repertoires in COVID-19. Some clones are missing from TCRdb's copy, which holds only in-frame ones; the method was immunoSEQ multiplex PCR. The table lists some 250,000 clones, over 65% of them singletons. Specimen: peripheral blood. These receptors were collected from a woman at least 80 years old with acute or convalescent COVID-19. Each CDR3 is given with its conserved first and last residue. A D gene is named only where the DNA matches it firmly. Not all rows give a size; the values are once, few, many and, for expanded clones, a class.

j_call: TRBJ1-1; d_call: .; clone_size: .; v_call: TRBV5-1; cdr3_nt: TGCGCCAGCAGCTTGGACCTAGGACTTACAAACACTGAAGCTTTCTTT; cdr3_aa: CASSLDLGLTNTEAFF
j_call: TRBJ1-1; d_call: TRBD1; clone_size: few; v_call: TRBV19; cdr3_nt: TGTGCCAGTAGTATAAGGGCAGGGGGCGATAGGACGAACACTGAAGCTTTCTTT; cdr3_aa: CASSIRAGGDRTNTEAFF
j_call: TRBJ2-7; d_call: .; clone_size: .; v_call: TRBV4-3; cdr3_nt: TGCGCCAGCAGCCAGACGGGACACAACACCTACGAGCAGTACTTC; cdr3_aa: CASSQTGHNTYEQYF
j_call: TRBJ2-1; d_call: TRBD1; clone_size: few; v_call: TRBV10-3; cdr3_nt: TGTGCCATCACGAGCGGGACAGGGTACAATGAGCAGTTCTTC; cdr3_aa: CAITSGTGYNEQFF
j_call: TRBJ2-2; d_call: .; clone_size: .; v_call: TRBV27; cdr3_nt: TGTGCCAGCAGTTTCAGGAAGGGGGTCAACACCGGGGAGCTGTTTTTT; cdr3_aa: CASSFRKGVNTGELFF
j_call: TRBJ2-4; d_call: TRBD2; clone_size: .; v_call: TRBV9; cdr3_nt: TGTGCCAGCAGCCCCCGGGACAGGGGACTAGCGGGGGCCACAGCCAAAAACATTCAGTACTTC; cdr3_aa: CASSPRDRGLAGATAKNIQYF
j_call: TRBJ1-2; d_call: .; clone_size: .; v_call: TRBV3-1/TRBV3-2; cdr3_nt: TGTGCCAGCAGCACCCGCGATCTCTATGGCTACACCTTC; cdr3_aa: CASSTRDLYGYTF
j_call: TRBJ2-5; d_call: TRBD1; clone_size: .; v_call: TRBV9; cdr3_nt: TGTGCCAGCAGCGCCGGACAGGGACGGGAGACCCAGTACTTC; cdr3_aa: CASSAGQGRETQYF
j_call: TRBJ2-7; d_call: .; clone_size: .; v_call: TRBV10-3; cdr3_nt: TGTGCCATCAGTGAGTCTGAGCCTAATCTCTGGTACTTC; cdr3_aa: CAISESEPNLWYF
j_call: TRBJ1-2; d_call: TRBD1; clone_size: few; v_call: TRBV10-2; cdr3_nt: TGCGCCAGCAGTGAAGTGACAGGGCTGGGCTACACCTTC; cdr3_aa: CASSEVTGLGYTF
j_call: TRBJ2-4; d_call: TRBD1; clone_size: .; v_call: TRBV3-1/TRBV3-2; cdr3_nt: TGTGCCAGCAGCCGCGGGGGACAGGGGGCCAAAAACATTCAGTACTTC; cdr3_aa: CASSRGGQGAKNIQYF
j_call: TRBJ2-1; d_call: .; clone_size: .; v_call: TRBV5-1; cdr3_nt: TGCGCCAGCAGCTTGGATGTCAGGCTTGGGGGGGAGCAGTTCTTC; cdr3_aa: CASSLDVRLGGEQFF
j_call: TRBJ2-5; d_call: .; clone_size: once; v_call: TRBV4-2; cdr3_nt: TGTGCCAGCAGCCAAGGACAGCACCAAGAGACCCAGTACTTC; cdr3_aa: CASSQGQHQETQYF
j_call: TRBJ2-7; d_call: TRBD1; clone_size: .; v_call: TRBV5-6; cdr3_nt: TGTGCCAGCAGCTGGGGGACAGGGGACGAGCAGTACTTC; cdr3_aa: CASSWGTGDEQYF
j_call: TRBJ1-2; d_call: .; clone_size: .; v_call: TRBV20-1; cdr3_nt: TGCAGTGCTCCCGGACTAGATGGCTACACCTTC; cdr3_aa: CSAPGLDGYTF
j_call: TRBJ2-7; d_call: TRBD1; clone_size: .; v_call: TRBV5-1; cdr3_nt: TGCGCCAGCAGCCAAACTGGGACAGGATACTACGAGCAGTACTTC; cdr3_aa: CASSQTGTGYYEQYF
j_call: TRBJ1-2; d_call: .; clone_size: .; v_call: TRBV18; cdr3_nt: TGTGCCAGCTCACCAACGACAGACTATGGCTACACCTTC; cdr3_aa: CASSPTTDYGYTF
j_call: TRBJ1-4; d_call: .; clone_size: .; v_call: TRBV15; cdr3_nt: TGTGCCACCAGCAGGAGACAGCCAACTAATGAAAAACTGTTTTTT; cdr3_aa: CATSRRQPTNEKLFF
j_call: TRBJ2-1; d_call: TRBD2; clone_size: .; v_call: TRBV20-1; cdr3_nt: TGCAGTGCTAGTCACCTAGCGGGATTGGCAGGGTACAATGAGCAGTTCTTC; cdr3_aa: CSASHLAGLAGYNEQFF
j_call: TRBJ2-5; d_call: TRBD2; clone_size: .; v_call: TRBV5-5; cdr3_nt: TGTGCCAGCAGCTTGACCTTTATGGCGGGAGTAGGGGAGACCCAGTACTTC; cdr3_aa: CASSLTFMAGVGETQYF
j_call: TRBJ1-4; d_call: TRBD1; clone_size: .; v_call: TRBV30; cdr3_nt: TGTGCCTGGAGTATTCAGGGGGCTCAGAAACTGTTTTTT; cdr3_aa: CAWSIQGAQKLFF
j_call: TRBJ2-1; d_call: TRBD2; clone_size: .; v_call: TRBV5-1; cdr3_nt: TGCGCCAGCAGCTTGGGCGGGAGGTCCTACAATGAGCAGTTCTTC; cdr3_aa: CASSLGGRSYNEQFF
j_call: TRBJ1-1; d_call: .; clone_size: .; v_call: TRBV6-5; cdr3_nt: TGTGCCAGCAGTTACTTCCAGGACACTGAAGCTTTCTTT; cdr3_aa: CASSYFQDTEAFF
j_call: TRBJ1-5; d_call: TRBD1; clone_size: .; v_call: TRBV10-3; cdr3_nt: TGTGCCATCAGTGAGTCGCGACCGGGACAGGGCAAATCCAATCAGCCCCAGCATTTT; cdr3_aa: CAISESRPGQGKSNQPQHF
j_call: TRBJ2-6; d_call: .; clone_size: .; v_call: TRBV29-1; cdr3_nt: TGCAGCGCCTACACCGGGACTTCTAGCTCTGGGGCCAACGTCCTGACTTTC; cdr3_aa: CSAYTGTSSSGANVLTF
j_call: TRBJ1-1; d_call: .; clone_size: .; v_call: TRBV18; cdr3_nt: TGTGCCAGCTCACAGGAACGGAGAAGTACTGAAGCTTTCTTT; cdr3_aa: CASSQERRSTEAFF
j_call: TRBJ2-1; d_call: .; clone_size: .; v_call: TRBV6-6; cdr3_nt: TGTGCCAGCAGGCGAAGGGTGGGGGCCCGATCGGATAATGAGCAGTTCTTC; cdr3_aa: CASRRRVGARSDNEQFF
j_call: TRBJ1-4; d_call: TRBD1; clone_size: .; v_call: TRBV11-2; cdr3_nt: TGTGCCAGCAGTAACCCGACAGGGGCCGGAGCTAATGAAAAACTGTTTTTT; cdr3_aa: CASSNPTGAGANEKLFF
j_call: TRBJ1-5; d_call: .; clone_size: .; v_call: TRBV27; cdr3_nt: TGTGCCAGCAGTTTTTGGGGAGATCAGCCCCAGCATTTT; cdr3_aa: CASSFWGDQPQHF
j_call: TRBJ1-2; d_call: .; clone_size: .; v_call: TRBV5-1; cdr3_nt: TGCGCCAGCAGCTTGGGGGCAGGTCATGGCTACACCTTC; cdr3_aa: CASSLGAGHGYTF
j_call: TRBJ1-1; d_call: .; clone_size: .; v_call: TRBV11-2; cdr3_nt: TGTGCCAGCAGCTTAGACAGATCCATGAACACTGAAGCTTTCTTT; cdr3_aa: CASSLDRSMNTEAFF
j_call: TRBJ2-7; d_call: TRBD1; clone_size: .; v_call: TRBV3-1/TRBV3-2; cdr3_nt: TGTGCCAGCAGCCGGAACAGGGGGCAGGGCGGCGAGCAGTACTTC; cdr3_aa: CASSRNRGQGGEQYF
j_call: TRBJ2-3; d_call: TRBD2; clone_size: .; v_call: TRBV9; cdr3_nt: TGTGCCAGCAGCGCCGGACTAGTCGCCACAGATACGCAGTATTTT; cdr3_aa: CASSAGLVATDTQYF
j_call: TRBJ2-7; d_call: TRBD2; clone_size: once; v_call: TRBV3-1/TRBV3-2; cdr3_nt: TGTGCCAGCAGCCAAGCACCCGGGACTAGCTACGAGCAGTACTTC; cdr3_aa: CASSQAPGTSYEQYF
j_call: TRBJ2-2; d_call: .; clone_size: many; v_call: TRBV6-5; cdr3_nt: TGTGCCAGCAGTAAACAACAGAACACCGGGGAGCTGTTTTTT; cdr3_aa: CASSKQQNTGELFF
j_call: TRBJ2-7; d_call: .; clone_size: .; v_call: TRBV29-1; cdr3_nt: TGCAGCGTGGCCCGCGGGGCCTTCTCCTACGAGCAGTACTTC; cdr3_aa: CSVARGAFSYEQYF
j_call: TRBJ2-5; d_call: .; clone_size: .; v_call: TRBV20-1; cdr3_nt: TGCAGTGCTAGTCTGCCGGGGGTGGGAGAGACCCAGTACTTC; cdr3_aa: CSASLPGVGETQYF
j_call: TRBJ2-3; d_call: TRBD2; clone_size: .; v_call: TRBV29-1; cdr3_nt: TGCAGCGTTGATACTAGCGGGGGGCTCACAGATACGCAGTATTTT; cdr3_aa: CSVDTSGGLTDTQYF
j_call: TRBJ2-1; d_call: TRBD2; clone_size: .; v_call: TRBV3-1/TRBV3-2; cdr3_nt: TGTGCCAGCAGTCGGCCGGGACTAGCCTTAAATGAGCAGTTCTTC; cdr3_aa: CASSRPGLALNEQFF
j_call: TRBJ1-6; d_call: .; clone_size: .; v_call: TRBV3-1/TRBV3-2; cdr3_nt: TGTGCCAGCAGCCAAGATGGTCGGGGGGGCAATTCACCCCTCCACTTT; cdr3_aa: CASSQDGRGGNSPLHF
j_call: TRBJ2-7; d_call: TRBD2; clone_size: .; v_call: TRBV30; cdr3_nt: TGTGCCTGGAGAGCTAGCGGAGACGAGCAGTACTTC; cdr3_aa: CAWRASGDEQYF
j_call: TRBJ1-2; d_call: TRBD1; clone_size: .; v_call: TRBV7-8; cdr3_nt: TGTGCCAGCAGCCGAGACCGGACAGGTTATGGCTACACCTTC; cdr3_aa: CASSRDRTGYGYTF
j_call: TRBJ1-2; d_call: .; clone_size: once; v_call: TRBV30; cdr3_nt: TGTGCCTGGAGGGGGGACAAGGTGGGGAACTATGGCTACACCTTC; cdr3_aa: CAWRGDKVGNYGYTF
j_call: TRBJ1-2; d_call: .; clone_size: .; v_call: TRBV10-3; cdr3_nt: TGTGCCATCAGTGTGGGCGACGACTATGGCTACACCTTC; cdr3_aa: CAISVGDDYGYTF
j_call: TRBJ1-1; d_call: TRBD1; clone_size: .; v_call: TRBV4-3; cdr3_nt: TGCGCCAGCAGCCAAGAACCGACAGGGGGGAGAACTGAAGCTTTCTTT; cdr3_aa: CASSQEPTGGRTEAFF
j_call: TRBJ1-1; d_call: .; clone_size: .; v_call: TRBV7-3; cdr3_nt: TGTGCCAGCAGCTCCGAGGGAGGGAACACTGAAGCTTTCTTT; cdr3_aa: CASSSEGGNTEAFF
j_call: TRBJ2-1; d_call: .; clone_size: .; v_call: TRBV20-1; cdr3_nt: TGCAGTGCTAGTAGAGATTACAATGAGCAGTTCTTC; cdr3_aa: CSASRDYNEQFF
j_call: TRBJ2-1; d_call: TRBD2; clone_size: .; v_call: TRBV18; cdr3_nt: TGTGCCAGCTCACCTGGACTAGCCCTGGAGCAGTTCTTC; cdr3_aa: CASSPGLALEQFF
j_call: TRBJ1-2; d_call: TRBD1; clone_size: .; v_call: TRBV25-1; cdr3_nt: TGTGCCAGCAGTTTGCGACAGGGGGGGTACGATGGCTACACCTTC; cdr3_aa: CASSLRQGGYDGYTF
j_call: TRBJ1-2; d_call: TRBD1; clone_size: .; v_call: TRBV27; cdr3_nt: TGTGCCAGCAGTTTTAGCCGGGGACAGCTCTATGGCTACACCTTC; cdr3_aa: CASSFSRGQLYGYTF
j_call: TRBJ2-5; d_call: .; clone_size: .; v_call: TRBV18; cdr3_nt: TGTGCCAGCTCACCTAGCGTTATGGGAGAGACCCAGTACTTC; cdr3_aa: CASSPSVMGETQYF
j_call: TRBJ1-5; d_call: .; clone_size: .; v_call: TRBV6-2/TRBV6-3; cdr3_nt: TGTGCCAGCAGTACCGGGGGGGCCAATCAGCCCCAGCATTTT; cdr3_aa: CASSTGGANQPQHF
j_call: TRBJ2-2; d_call: TRBD2; clone_size: few; v_call: TRBV27; cdr3_nt: TGTGCCAGCAGTTCTAGTAAGGCTAGCGGAGACACCGGGGAGCTGTTTTTT; cdr3_aa: CASSSSKASGDTGELFF
j_call: TRBJ2-7; d_call: TRBD1; clone_size: .; v_call: TRBV6-5; cdr3_nt: TGTGCCAGCAGTCTCGACAGGGGGTACGAGCAGTACTTC; cdr3_aa: CASSLDRGYEQYF
j_call: TRBJ1-6; d_call: .; clone_size: .; v_call: TRBV4-3; cdr3_nt: TGCGCCAGCAGCCTCTGGCAGAATAATTCACCCCTCCACTTT; cdr3_aa: CASSLWQNNSPLHF
j_call: TRBJ2-4; d_call: TRBD1; clone_size: .; v_call: TRBV19; cdr3_nt: TGTGCCAGTGGGGACAGTTCCCTAGCCAAAAACATTCAGTACTTC; cdr3_aa: CASGDSSLAKNIQYF